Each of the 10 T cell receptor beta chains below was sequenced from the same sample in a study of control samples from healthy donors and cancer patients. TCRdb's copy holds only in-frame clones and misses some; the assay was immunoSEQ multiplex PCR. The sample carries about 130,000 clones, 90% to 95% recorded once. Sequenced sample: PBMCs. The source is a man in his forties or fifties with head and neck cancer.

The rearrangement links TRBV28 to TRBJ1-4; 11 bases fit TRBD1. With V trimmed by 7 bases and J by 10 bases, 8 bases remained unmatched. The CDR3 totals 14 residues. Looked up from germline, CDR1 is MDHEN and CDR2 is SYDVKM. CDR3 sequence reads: CASTLSGTGGKLFF. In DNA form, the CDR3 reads TGTGCCAGCACTCTCTCCGGGACAGGGGGAAAACTGTTTTTT.

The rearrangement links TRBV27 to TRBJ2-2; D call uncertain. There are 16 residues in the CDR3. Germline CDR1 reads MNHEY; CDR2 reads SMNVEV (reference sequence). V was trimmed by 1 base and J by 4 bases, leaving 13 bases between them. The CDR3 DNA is TGTGCCAGCAGTTTATTAGGCGGTTTACTCACCGGGGAGCTGTTTTTT. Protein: CASSLLGGLLTGELFF.

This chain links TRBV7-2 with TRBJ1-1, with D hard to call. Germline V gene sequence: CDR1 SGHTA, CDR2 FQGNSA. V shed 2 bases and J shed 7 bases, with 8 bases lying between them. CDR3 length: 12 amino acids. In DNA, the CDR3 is TGTGCCAGCAGCTTAATACGGGGTGAAGCTTTCTTT. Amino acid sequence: CASSLIRGEAFF.

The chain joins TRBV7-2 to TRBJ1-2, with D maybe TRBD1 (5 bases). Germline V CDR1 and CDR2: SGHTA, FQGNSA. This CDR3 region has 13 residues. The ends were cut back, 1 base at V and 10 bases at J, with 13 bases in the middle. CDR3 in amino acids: CASSLVREDHYTF. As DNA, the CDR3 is TGTGCCAGCAGCTTAGTCAGGGAGGACCACTACACCTTC.

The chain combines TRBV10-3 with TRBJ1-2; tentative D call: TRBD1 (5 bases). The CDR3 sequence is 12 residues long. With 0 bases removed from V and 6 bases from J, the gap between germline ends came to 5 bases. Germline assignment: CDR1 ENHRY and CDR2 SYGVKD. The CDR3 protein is CAISESGDGYTF. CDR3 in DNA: TGTGCCATCAGTGAGTCGGGGGATGGCTACACCTTC.

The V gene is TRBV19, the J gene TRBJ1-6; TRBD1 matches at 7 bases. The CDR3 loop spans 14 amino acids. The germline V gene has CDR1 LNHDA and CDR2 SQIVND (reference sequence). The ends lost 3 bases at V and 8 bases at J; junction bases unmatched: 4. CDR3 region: CASSMDRLDSPLHF. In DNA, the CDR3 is TGTGCCAGTAGTATGGACAGGTTAGATTCACCCCTCCACTTT.

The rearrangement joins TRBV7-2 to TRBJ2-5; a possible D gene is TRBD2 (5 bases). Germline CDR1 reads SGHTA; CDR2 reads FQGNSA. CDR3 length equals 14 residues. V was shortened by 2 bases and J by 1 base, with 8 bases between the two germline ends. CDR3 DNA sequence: TGTGCCAGCAGCTTAACTAGAGCCCAAGAGACCCAGTACTTC. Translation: CASSLTRAQETQYF. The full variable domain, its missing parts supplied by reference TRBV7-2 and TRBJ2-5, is GAGVSQSPSNKVTEKGKDVELRCDPISGHTALYWYRQSLGQGLEFLIYFQGNSAPDKSGLPSDRFSAERTGGSVSTLTIQRTQQEDSAVYLCASSLTRAQETQYFGPGTRLLVL.

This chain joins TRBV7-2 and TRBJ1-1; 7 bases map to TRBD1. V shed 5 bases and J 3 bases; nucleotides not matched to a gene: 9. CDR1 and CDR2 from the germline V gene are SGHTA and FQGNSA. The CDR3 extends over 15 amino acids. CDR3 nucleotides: TGTGCCAGCAGCGCACAGGGGAGTTTGTACACTGAAGCTTTCTTT. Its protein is CASSAQGSLYTEAFF.

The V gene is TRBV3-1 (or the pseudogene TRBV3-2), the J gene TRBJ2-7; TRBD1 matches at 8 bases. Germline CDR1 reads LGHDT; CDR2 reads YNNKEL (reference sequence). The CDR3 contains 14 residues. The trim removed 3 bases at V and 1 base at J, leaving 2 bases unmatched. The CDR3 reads CASSHRDRSYEQYF. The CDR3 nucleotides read TGTGCCAGCAGCCACCGGGACAGGTCCTACGAGCAGTACTTC.

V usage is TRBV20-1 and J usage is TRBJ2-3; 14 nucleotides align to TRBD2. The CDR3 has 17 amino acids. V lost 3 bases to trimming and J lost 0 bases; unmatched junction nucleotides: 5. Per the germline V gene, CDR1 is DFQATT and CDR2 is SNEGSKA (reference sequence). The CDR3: CSASLRLAGGSTDTQYF. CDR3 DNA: TGCAGTGCTAGTCTGCGACTAGCGGGGGGGAGCACAGATACGCAGTATTTT.